This entry lists 16 T cell receptor beta chains sequenced from one sample in a study of cytomegalovirus exposure and HLA in healthy donors. The study ran its PCR with 60 Vbeta and 13 Jbeta primers. Profiling relied on immunoSEQ multiplex PCR, and the TCRdb table lists in-frame clones only, not all of them. Among 180,000 or so clones listed, less than 90% were seen once. Specimen: PBMCs. The source is a woman aged 25-40 years in good health and CMV-seronegative.

The CDR3 sequence is CATSRGDRGLLGTGELFF. DNA of the CDR3: TGTGCCACCAGCAGAGGGGACAGGGGGCTTTTGGGCACCGGGGAGCTGTTTTTT. The chain recombines TRBV15 with TRBJ2-2, with 12 nucleotides matching TRBD1. The CDR3 covers 18 residues. J lost 4 bases, V lost 1 base, and 7 bases had no gene match. The germline V gene encodes CDR1 LNHNV and CDR2 YYDKDF (reference sequence).

The V and J genes are TRBV28 and TRBJ2-7; 7 bases fit TRBD1. The CDR3 extends over 14 amino acids. CDR1 and CDR2 (germline): MDHEN, SYDVKM. V was clipped by 6 bases and J by 3 bases; unmatched bases: 8. The CDR3 protein is CASSFPDRYYEQYF. CDR3 in DNA: TGTGCCAGCAGCTTCCCGGACAGGTACTACGAGCAGTACTTC. The whole variable domain, filled in from reference TRBV28 and TRBJ2-7, reads DVKVTQSSRYLVKRTGEKVFLECVQDMDHENMFWYRQDPGLGLRLIYFSYDVKMKEKGDIPEGYSVSREKKERFSLILESASTNQTSMYLCASSFPDRYYEQYFGPGTRLTVT.

The V gene is TRBV5-4, the J gene TRBJ1-1, with D perhaps TRBD1 (6 bases). Germline V gene data show CDR1 as SGHNT and CDR2 as YYREEE (reference sequence). This CDR3 region has 15 residues. V was trimmed by 1 base and J by 2 bases, leaving 12 bases between them. CDR3: CASSLLRGGNTEAFF. The CDR3 bases are TGTGCCAGCAGCTTGCTCAGGGGCGGAAACACTGAAGCTTTCTTT.

The chain joins TRBV29-1 to TRBJ1-6, with 9 positions matching TRBD1. Germline V gene data show CDR1 as SQVTM and CDR2 as ANQGSEA. V trimming: 3 bases; J trimming: 7 bases; junction bases outside the gene matches: 13. The CDR3 consists of 17 residues. The CDR3 reads CSVDGSGTGYCNSPLHF. CDR3 DNA sequence: TGCAGCGTTGATGGATCGGGGACAGGGTATTGCAATTCACCCCTCCACTTT.

The chain links TRBV7-2 to TRBJ2-5; D possibly corresponds to TRBD2 (5 bases). This CDR3 is built from 16 residues. Germline V gene data show CDR1 as SGHTA and CDR2 as FQGNSA. V was pared by 5 bases and J by 3 bases, with 19 bases between. The DNA of the CDR3 is TGTGCCAGCAGCCCCTCAAGGAGCGTCGGGGAAGAGACCCAGTACTTC. Translation gives CASSPSRSVGEETQYF.

The chain carries TRBV27 and TRBJ2-7; the match to TRBD2 covers 9 bases. CDR1 MNHEY and CDR2 SMNVEV come from the germline V gene (reference sequence). J gave up 3 bases and V 0 bases, and 3 bases lay outside the gene matches. The CDR3 has 15 amino acids. The CDR3 is CASSLSSGSGYEQYF. CDR3 sequence (DNA): TGTGCCAGCAGTTTATCTAGCGGGAGTGGCTACGAGCAGTACTTC.

V gene TRBV6-1 combines with J gene TRBJ2-5; 11 bases line up with TRBD1. Germline CDR1 MNHNS, CDR2 SASEGT. The CDR3 contains 15 residues. J gave up 7 bases and V 4 bases, and 8 bases lay outside the gene matches. CDR3 sequence reads: CASSAGQGETATQYF. In nucleotides, the CDR3 is TGTGCCAGCAGTGCGGGACAGGGGGAAACGGCGACCCAGTACTTC.

The rearrangement uses TRBV2 and TRBJ2-7, with 7 positions matching TRBD2. Germline V gene data show CDR1 as SNHLY and CDR2 as FYNNEI. V dropped 4 bases and J dropped 6; count of bases not matched to a gene: 6. The CDR3 is 13 residues long. CDR3 DNA sequence: TGTGCCAGCAGTGGTGGGAGGGTTGGCGAGCAGTACTTC. It codes for CASSGGRVGEQYF.

The chain has TRBV5-4 and TRBJ2-5; 10 bases are a match to TRBD2. The length of the CDR3 is 15 residues. Losses at the gene ends were 3 bases for V and 1 base for J; bases not matched to a gene: 3. Per germline, CDR1 SGHNT and CDR2 YYREEE (reference sequence). The CDR3 nucleotides are TGTGCCAGCAGCTCCTGGACTAGCGGCCAAGAGACCCAGTACTTC. Residues: CASSSWTSGQETQYF.

The chain links TRBV5-1 to TRBJ1-3; a possible D gene is TRBD1 (5 bases). The CDR3 is 16 residues long. Trimming shortened V by 3 bases and J by 0 bases, and 13 bases separated the two germline ends. CDR1 is SGHRS and CDR2 is YFSETQ in the germline V gene. The CDR3 reads CASSYGDSRSGNTIYF. CDR3 sequence (DNA): TGCGCCAGCAGCTACGGGGACTCCCGCTCTGGAAACACCATATATTTT.

The chain employs TRBV28 and TRBJ1-4, with TRBD1 matching over 8 bases. The germline gives CDR1 MDHEN, CDR2 SYDVKM. The CDR3 sequence is 14 residues long. With 4 bases clipped from V and 11 bases from J, the junction kept 9 bases outside the gene matches. As DNA, the CDR3 is TGTGCCAGCAGTTGGGGCAGGGGGCTACGTAAACTGTTTTTT. It specifies CASSWGRGLRKLFF.

Comment on this clone: This sample also contains other DNA sequences that code for the same CDR3. This chain joins TRBV6-5 and TRBJ2-3; 7 bases line up with TRBD1. The V gene end was trimmed by 6 bases and the J gene end by 1 base; junction bases not matched to a gene: 4. The CDR3 totals 14 residues. From germline, CDR1 is MNHEY and CDR2 SVGAGI. The CDR3 DNA reads as TGTGCCAGCAGAACCGACAGGGGCACAGATACGCAGTATTTT. This sequence encodes CASRTDRGTDTQYF.

The rearrangement uses TRBV11-2 and TRBJ2-1, with D possibly matching TRBD1 (6 bases). The germline V and J ends were trimmed by 0 bases and 7 bases, with 13 bases remaining between them. The CDR3 length is 15 residues. Per the germline V gene, CDR1 is SGHAT and CDR2 is FQNNGV. The CDR3 DNA sequence: TGTGCCAGCAGCTTAGATCGGGCAGGGGTTAATGAGCAGTTCTTC. It yields the protein CASSLDRAGVNEQFF.

V and J are TRBV6-1 and TRBJ2-5, with 10 bases identical to TRBD2. From germline, CDR1 is MNHNS and CDR2 SASEGT. The junction had 0 bases not matched to a gene; V was cut back by 2 bases and J by 0 bases. This CDR3 contains 15 residues. The CDR3 region is CASSELAGDQETQYF. DNA of the CDR3: TGTGCCAGCAGTGAACTAGCGGGGGACCAAGAGACCCAGTACTTC.

This chain links TRBV4-1 with TRBJ1-2; 8 nucleotides line up with TRBD1. CDR1 MGHRA and CDR2 YSYEKL come from the germline V gene. This CDR3 comprises 17 residues. The V segment lost 3 bases and the J segment 4 bases; nucleotides outside the gene matches: 13. CDR3 region: CASSQRTTTGDLYGYTF. For the CDR3, the DNA is TGCGCCAGCAGCCAGCGTACAACGACAGGGGATCTCTATGGCTACACCTTC.

This chain joins TRBV6-1 and TRBJ1-5; D gene uncertain. The CDR3 length is 16 residues. Germline V gene lookup returns CDR1 MNHNS and CDR2 SASEGT. The V and J ends lost 4 bases and 1 base respectively, with 14 bases between them. The CDR3 reads CASSALAGYSNQPQHF. CDR3 bases: TGTGCCAGCAGTGCCTTGGCGGGGTACAGCAATCAGCCCCAGCATTTT.